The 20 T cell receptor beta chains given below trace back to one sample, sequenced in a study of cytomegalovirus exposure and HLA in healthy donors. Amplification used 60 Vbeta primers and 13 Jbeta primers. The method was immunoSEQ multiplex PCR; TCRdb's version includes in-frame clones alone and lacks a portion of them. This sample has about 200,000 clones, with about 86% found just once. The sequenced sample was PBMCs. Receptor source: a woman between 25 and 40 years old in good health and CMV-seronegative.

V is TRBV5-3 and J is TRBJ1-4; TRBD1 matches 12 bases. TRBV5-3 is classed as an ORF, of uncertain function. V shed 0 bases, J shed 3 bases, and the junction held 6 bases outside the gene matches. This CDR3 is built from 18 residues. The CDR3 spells CARSLVRGTGGPNEKLFF. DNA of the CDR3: TGTGCCAGAAGCTTGGTACGGGGGACAGGGGGCCCTAATGAAAAACTGTTTTTT.

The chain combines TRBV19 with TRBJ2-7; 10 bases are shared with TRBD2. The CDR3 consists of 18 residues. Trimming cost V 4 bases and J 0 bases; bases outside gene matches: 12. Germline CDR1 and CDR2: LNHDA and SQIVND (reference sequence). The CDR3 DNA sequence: TGTGCCAGTAGTACCCAACTAGCGGGAAGTCCCTACTCCTACGAGCAGTACTTC. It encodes CASSTQLAGSPYSYEQYF.

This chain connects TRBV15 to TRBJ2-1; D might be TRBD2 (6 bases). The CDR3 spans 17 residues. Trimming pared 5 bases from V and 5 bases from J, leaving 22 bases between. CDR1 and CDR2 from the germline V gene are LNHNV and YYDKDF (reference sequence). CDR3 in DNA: TGTGCCACCAGCCCAAGCTCGGGGCGGGATAGGAACAATGAGCAGTTCTTC. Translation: CATSPSSGRDRNNEQFF.

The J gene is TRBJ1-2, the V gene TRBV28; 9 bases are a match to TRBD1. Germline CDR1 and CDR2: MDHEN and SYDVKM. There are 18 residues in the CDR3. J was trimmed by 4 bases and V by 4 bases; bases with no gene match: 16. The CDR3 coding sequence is TGTGCCAGCAGTTCTCGGGACAGGGCAAGGCACGCGGGCTATGGCTACACCTTC. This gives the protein CASSSRDRARHAGYGYTF.

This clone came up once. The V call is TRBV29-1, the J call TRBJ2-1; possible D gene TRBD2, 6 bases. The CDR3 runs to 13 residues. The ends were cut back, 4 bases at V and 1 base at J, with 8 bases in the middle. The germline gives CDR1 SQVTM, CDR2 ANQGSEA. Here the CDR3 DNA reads TGCAGCGTTGTGGAGGGGTCCTACAATGAGCAGTTCTTC. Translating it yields CSVVEGSYNEQFF.

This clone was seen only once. This chain's CDR3 is CASTRRGGLAGPRDTGELFF. The CDR3 DNA sequence: TGTGCCAGCACTCGAAGGGGTGGACTAGCGGGCCCGAGAGACACCGGGGAGCTGTTTTTT. This chain joins TRBV6-7 and TRBJ2-2; 11 bases align to TRBD2. TRBV6-7 is an ORF, and what it does is uncertain. This CDR3 comprises 20 residues. V dropped 7 bases and J dropped 3; count of bases not matched to a gene: 19.

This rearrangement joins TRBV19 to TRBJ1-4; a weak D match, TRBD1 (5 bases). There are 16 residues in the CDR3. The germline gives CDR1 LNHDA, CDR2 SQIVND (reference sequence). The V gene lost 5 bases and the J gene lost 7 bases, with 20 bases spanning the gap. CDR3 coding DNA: TGTGCCAGTAGTGGCCCAGCGGGGCCGCGAGGTGAAAAACTGTTTTTT. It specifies CASSGPAGPRGEKLFF.

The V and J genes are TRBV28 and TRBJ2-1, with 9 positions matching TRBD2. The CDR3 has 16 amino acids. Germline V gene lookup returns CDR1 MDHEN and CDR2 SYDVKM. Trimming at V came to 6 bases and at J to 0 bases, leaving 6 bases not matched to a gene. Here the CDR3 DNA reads TGTGCCAGCAGCACACCGACTAGCGGCTCCTACAATGAGCAGTTCTTC. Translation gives CASSTPTSGSYNEQFF.

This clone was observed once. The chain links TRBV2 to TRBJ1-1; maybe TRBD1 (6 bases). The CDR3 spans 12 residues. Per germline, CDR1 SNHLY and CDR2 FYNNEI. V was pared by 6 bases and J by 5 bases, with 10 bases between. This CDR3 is CASRQGGTEAFF. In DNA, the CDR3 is TGTGCCAGCAGACAGGGAGGGACTGAAGCTTTCTTT.

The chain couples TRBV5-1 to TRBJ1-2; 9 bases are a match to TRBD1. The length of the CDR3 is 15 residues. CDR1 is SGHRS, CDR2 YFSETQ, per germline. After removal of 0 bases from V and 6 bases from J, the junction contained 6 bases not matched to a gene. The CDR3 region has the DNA TGCGCCAGCAGCTTGGATGGACAGGGGTTTGATGGCTACACCTTC. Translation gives CASSLDGQGFDGYTF.

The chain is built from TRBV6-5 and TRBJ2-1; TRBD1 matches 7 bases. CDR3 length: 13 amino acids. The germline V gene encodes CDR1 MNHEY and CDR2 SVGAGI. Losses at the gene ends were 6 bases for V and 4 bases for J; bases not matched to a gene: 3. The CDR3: CASRTGLYNEQFF. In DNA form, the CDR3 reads TGTGCCAGCAGGACAGGGTTATACAATGAGCAGTTCTTC.

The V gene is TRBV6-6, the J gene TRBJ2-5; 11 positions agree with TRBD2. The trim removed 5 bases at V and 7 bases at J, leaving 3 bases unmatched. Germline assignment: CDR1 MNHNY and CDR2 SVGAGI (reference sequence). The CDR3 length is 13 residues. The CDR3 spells CASSTGLAGTQYF. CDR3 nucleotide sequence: TGTGCCAGCAGTACCGGACTAGCGGGGACCCAGTACTTC.

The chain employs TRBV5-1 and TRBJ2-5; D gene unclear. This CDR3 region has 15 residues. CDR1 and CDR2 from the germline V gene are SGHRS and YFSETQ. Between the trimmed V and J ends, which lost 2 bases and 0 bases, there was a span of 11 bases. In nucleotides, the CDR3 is TGCGCCAGCAGCTTTTCGGGTGTAAACCAAGAGACCCAGTACTTC. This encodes CASSFSGVNQETQYF.

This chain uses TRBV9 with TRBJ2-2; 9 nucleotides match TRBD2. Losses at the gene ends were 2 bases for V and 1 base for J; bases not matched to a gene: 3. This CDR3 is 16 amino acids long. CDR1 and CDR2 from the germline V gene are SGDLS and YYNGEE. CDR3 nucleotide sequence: TGTGCCAGCAGCGTTGCACTAGCGGGGAACACCGGGGAGCTGTTTTTT. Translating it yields CASSVALAGNTGELFF.

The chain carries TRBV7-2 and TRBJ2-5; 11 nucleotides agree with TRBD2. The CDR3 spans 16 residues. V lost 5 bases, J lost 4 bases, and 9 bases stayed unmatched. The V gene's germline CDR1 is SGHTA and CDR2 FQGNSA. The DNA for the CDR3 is TGTGCCAGCAGCGTTAGCGGGAGGGCCAGTCGAGAGACCCAGTACTTC. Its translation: CASSVSGRASRETQYF.

The CDR3 DNA reads TGTGCCAGCAGTTACACAGGGGACCCTAACTATGGCTACACCTTC. The encoded protein is CASSYTGDPNYGYTF. V usage is TRBV6-5 and J usage is TRBJ1-2, with 7 positions matching TRBD1. Trimming removed 2 bases from V and 0 bases from J; junction bases left unmatched: 3. CDR1 and CDR2 from the germline V gene are MNHEY and SVGAGI. The CDR3 sequence is 15 residues long.

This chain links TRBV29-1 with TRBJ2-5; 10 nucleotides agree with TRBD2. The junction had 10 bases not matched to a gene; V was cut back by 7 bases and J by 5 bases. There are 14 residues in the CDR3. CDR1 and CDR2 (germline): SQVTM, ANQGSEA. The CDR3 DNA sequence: TGCAGCGCCGAGGGTAGCGGGAGGTATGAGACCCAGTACTTC. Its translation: CSAEGSGRYETQYF. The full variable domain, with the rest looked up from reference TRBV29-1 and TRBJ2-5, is SAVISQKPSRDICQRGTSLTIQCQVDSQVTMMFWYRQQPGQSLTLIATANQGSEATYESGFVIDKFPISRPNLTFSTLTVSNMSPEDSSIYLCSAEGSGRYETQYFGPGTRLLVL.

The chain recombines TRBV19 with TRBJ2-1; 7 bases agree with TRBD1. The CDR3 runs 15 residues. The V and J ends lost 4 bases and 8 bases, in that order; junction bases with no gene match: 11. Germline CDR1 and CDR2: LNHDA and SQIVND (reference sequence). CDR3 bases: TGTGCCAGTAGTACCGCGGCCGGGACAGAGGATGAGCAGTTCTTC. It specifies CASSTAAGTEDEQFF.

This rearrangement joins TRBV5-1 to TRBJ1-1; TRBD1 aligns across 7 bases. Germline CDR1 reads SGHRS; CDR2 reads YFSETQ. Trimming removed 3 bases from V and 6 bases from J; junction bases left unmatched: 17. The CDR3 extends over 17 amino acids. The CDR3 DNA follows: TGCGCCAGCAGCTCGGGGGTAGCGGGACAGACGTTCGCTGAAGCTTTCTTT. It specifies CASSSGVAGQTFAEAFF. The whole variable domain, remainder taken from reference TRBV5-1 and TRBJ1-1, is KAGVTQTPRYLIKTRGQQVTLSCSPISGHRSVSWYQQTPGQGLQFLFEYFSETQRNKGNFPGRFSGRQFSNSRSEMNVSTLELGDSALYLCASSSGVAGQTFAEAFFGQGTRLTVV.

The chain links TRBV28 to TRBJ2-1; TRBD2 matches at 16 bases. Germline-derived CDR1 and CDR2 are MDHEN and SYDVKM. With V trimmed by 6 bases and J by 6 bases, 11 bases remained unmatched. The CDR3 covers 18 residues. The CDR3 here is CASSQGLAGGPRSNEQFF. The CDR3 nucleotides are TGTGCCAGCAGCCAGGGACTAGCGGGAGGGCCAAGGAGCAATGAGCAGTTCTTC.